The 6 T cell receptor beta chains reported below all come from one sample, sequenced in a study of cytomegalovirus exposure and HLA in healthy donors. In the PCR, 60 Vbeta and 13 Jbeta primers were used. The assay was immunoSEQ multiplex PCR, and TCRdb's table has in-frame clones only and misses some. The repertoire includes about 160,000 clones, more than 60% of them detected once, and 7% sits in the top ten. The sample was PBMCs. Receptor source: a woman in her thirties or forties in good health and CMV-seropositive.

The rearrangement uses TRBV11-2 and TRBJ2-5, with a possible D match to TRBD2 (6 bases). The germline CDR1 and CDR2 sequences are SGHAT and FQNNGV. Trimming shortened V by 5 bases and J by 7 bases, and 17 bases separated the two germline ends. The CDR3 runs to 14 residues. This CDR3 is CASSPGTSPGTQYF. In DNA form, the CDR3 reads TGTGCCAGCAGCCCCGGGACTTCCCCAGGGACCCAGTACTTC.

This clone came up a few times. V is TRBV4-2 and J is TRBJ1-5, with TRBD1 as a possible D gene (6 bases). CDR1 and CDR2 (germline): LGHNA, YNFKEQ. The CDR3 runs to 15 residues. Between the trimmed V and J ends, which lost 1 base and 5 bases, there was a span of 12 bases. The CDR3 DNA reads as TGTGCCAGCAGCCAAGGTACAGGGTCTCATCAGCCCCAGCATTTT. Protein sequence: CASSQGTGSHQPQHF.

The chain couples TRBV6-5 to TRBJ1-1; 8 bases match TRBD1. J gave up 7 bases and V 2 bases, and 9 bases lay outside the gene matches. This CDR3 is 15 amino acids long. Germline V CDR1 and CDR2: MNHEY, SVGAGI. The CDR3 loop is CASSYGSGGGGEAFF. CDR3 bases: TGTGCCAGCAGTTACGGATCAGGGGGCGGGGGTGAAGCTTTCTTT.

This rearrangement joins TRBV9 to TRBJ2-3; 7 bases agree with TRBD1. Germline values: CDR1 SGDLS, CDR2 YYNGEE. The CDR3 extends over 14 amino acids. V was clipped by 5 bases and J by 5 bases; unmatched bases: 8. As DNA, the CDR3 is TGTGCCAGCAGTAAAGGGACAGCAGGAGATACGCAGTATTTT. As protein: CASSKGTAGDTQYF. Supplemented by reference TRBV9 and TRBJ2-3, the full variable domain reads DSGVTQTPKHLITATGQRVTLRCSPRSGDLSVYWYQQSLDQGLQFLIQYYNGEERAKGNILERFSAQQFPDLHSELNLSSLELGDSALYFCASSKGTAGDTQYFGPGTRLTVL.

The rearrangement joins TRBV19 to TRBJ2-3; 7 positions agree with TRBD1. With V trimmed by 5 bases and J by 6 bases, 5 bases remained unmatched. The CDR3 is 13 amino acids. The V gene's germline CDR1 is LNHDA and CDR2 SQIVND (reference sequence). The CDR3 DNA reads as TGTGCCAGTAGTGTCCAGACAGGGGATACGCAGTATTTT. Amino acids: CASSVQTGDTQYF.

The genes are TRBV9 and TRBJ1-2; D remains unclear. V was clipped by 2 bases and J by 0 bases, with 11 bases between them. The CDR3 extends over 15 amino acids. The germline V gene encodes CDR1 SGDLS and CDR2 YYNGEE. The CDR3 coding sequence is TGTGCCAGCAGCGTTGAGGCCCGAGCTAACTATGGCTACACCTTC. It codes for CASSVEARANYGYTF.